This passage covers 26 T cell receptor beta chains from one sample sequenced in a study of Ad26.COV2.S vaccination and SARS-CoV-2 variants. Only in-frame clones appear in the TCRdb table, and some are missing; sequencing was by immunoSEQ multiplex PCR. The sample lists 440,000 or so clones, 80% to 90% occurring once. Treatment reported: 19 received Ad26.COV2.S at low or high dose, single or two shots; 5 received placebo; per-sample allocation not given. Samples came from day 63 after the first vaccine or placebo injection. The sample consisted of peripheral blood, taken in a trial of Ad26.COV2.S vaccine versus placebo. The receptors derive from a person aged 18-60 years who received the Ad26.COV2.S COVID-19 vaccine or a placebo.

The rearrangement links TRBV9 to TRBJ2-2; D may be TRBD2 (5 bases). This CDR3 has 16 amino acids. V was clipped by 1 base and J by 8 bases, with 18 bases between them. CDR1 is SGDLS and CDR2 is YYNGEE in the germline V gene. CDR3 in DNA: TGTGCCAGCAGCGTATCGGGAACATTGTCGGCTGGGGAGCTGTTTTTT. Translated, it gives CASSVSGTLSAGELFF.

This clone was observed a handful of times. The chain carries TRBV9 and TRBJ2-7; TRBD1 matches 7 bases. The V segment lost 0 bases and the J segment 1 base; nucleotides outside the gene matches: 4. The CDR3 length is 15 residues. The germline V gene encodes CDR1 SGDLS and CDR2 YYNGEE. The CDR3, as DNA: TGTGCCAGCAGCGTAGGACAGGGCTATTCCTACGAGCAGTACTTC. Translating gives CASSVGQGYSYEQYF.

The chain joins TRBV7-8 to TRBJ2-1, with D possibly matching TRBD2 (6 bases). CDR3 length: 13 residues. The V gene's germline CDR1 is SGHVS and CDR2 FQNEAQ. V lost 0 bases and J 10 bases, leaving 10 bases between the germline ends. The CDR3 region is CASSLARGREQFF. The CDR3 DNA reads as TGTGCCAGCAGCTTAGCGCGGGGACGGGAGCAGTTCTTC.

This clone was picked up a small number of times. The chain couples TRBV11-2 to TRBJ2-3; 8 bases line up with TRBD1. The V gene end was trimmed by 5 bases and the J gene end by 5 bases; junction bases not matched to a gene: 6. Per germline, CDR1 SGHAT and CDR2 FQNNGV. The CDR3 runs 14 residues. This chain's CDR3 is CASSHGQGLDTQYF. The CDR3 DNA reads TGTGCCAGCAGCCACGGACAGGGATTAGATACGCAGTATTTT.

This clone showed up just once. The chain employs TRBV2 and TRBJ2-3; the D is unclear. Per germline, CDR1 SNHLY and CDR2 FYNNEI. Trimming removed 4 bases at V and 1 base at J, with 12 bases between. CDR3 size: 15 residues. DNA for the CDR3: TGTGCCAGCAGTGCACGGGCGCCAGGCACAGATACGCAGTATTTT. It translates to CASSARAPGTDTQYF.

The chain joins TRBV7-2 to TRBJ2-3; no firm D call. This CDR3 contains 15 residues. Germline-derived CDR1 and CDR2 are SGHTA and FQGNSA. With 1 base removed from V and 3 bases from J, the gap between germline ends came to 11 bases. This chain's CDR3 is CASSLEKESTDTQYF. CDR3 coding DNA: TGTGCCAGCAGCTTAGAAAAAGAATCGACAGATACGCAGTATTTT.

This chain joins TRBV5-5 and TRBJ1-3, with D possibly being TRBD1 (5 bases). V was cut by 0 bases and J by 3 bases, with 13 bases left in between. The CDR3 runs to 16 residues. Germline V gene lookup returns CDR1 SGHKS and CDR2 YYEKEE (reference sequence). The CDR3 region has the DNA TGTGCCAGCAGCTTGGTGGGGGTAGGTGTTGGAAACACCATATATTTT. Protein sequence: CASSLVGVGVGNTIYF.

This sequence joins TRBV4-2 and TRBJ1-2, with 7 bases that match TRBD1. V dropped 1 base and J dropped 0; count of bases not matched to a gene: 2. The length of the CDR3 is 15 residues. CDR1 is LGHNA and CDR2 is YNFKEQ in the germline V gene. The CDR3 protein is CASSQVGQPNYGYTF. For the CDR3, the DNA is TGTGCCAGCAGCCAAGTGGGACAGCCTAACTATGGCTACACCTTC.

V gene TRBV7-3 combines with J gene TRBJ1-5; tentatively, D is TRBD1 (6 bases). The germline gives CDR1 SGHTA, CDR2 FQGTGA. The CDR3 has 18 residues. Trimming left V 3 bases short and J 5 bases short, with 23 bases between. CDR3 nucleotide sequence: TGTGCCAGCAGCTTTCGGAGGACAGTTTTTGAGTCAGATCAGCCCCAGCATTTT. This encodes CASSFRRTVFESDQPQHF.

This clone was recorded once. The rearrangement joins TRBV4-3 to TRBJ2-1, with a weak D call TRBD2 (6 bases). Trimming removed 1 base from V and 6 bases from J, with 7 bases in between. The CDR3 runs 13 residues. CDR1 is LGHNA and CDR2 is YSLEER in the germline V gene. The CDR3 DNA follows: TGCGCCAGCAGCCAAGTCGGGGGCAATGAGCAGTTCTTC. Translating gives CASSQVGGNEQFF.

This sequence joins TRBV4-2 and TRBJ1-2; no firm D call. The germline V and J ends were trimmed by 0 bases and 7 bases, with 3 bases remaining between them. The germline gives CDR1 LGHNA, CDR2 YNFKEQ. The CDR3 length is 11 residues. DNA for the CDR3: TGTGCCAGCAGCCAAGATACTGGCTACACCTTC. Translation gives CASSQDTGYTF.

This rearrangement joins TRBV19 to TRBJ1-5, with D perhaps matching TRBD1 (6 bases). V lost 5 bases to trimming and J lost 6 bases, with 17 bases between them. The CDR3 loop spans 15 amino acids. Germline lookup yields CDR1 LNHDA and CDR2 SQIVND (reference sequence). The CDR3 DNA follows: TGTGCCAGTAGTTACAGGGTGGAAACCATTCAGCCCCAGCATTTT. Translated: CASSYRVETIQPQHF.

The chain carries TRBV5-1 and TRBJ1-3; 8 nucleotides agree with TRBD1. CDR3 length equals 19 residues. In germline, CDR1 is SGHRS, CDR2 YFSETQ. The trim removed 5 bases at V and 0 bases at J, leaving 16 bases unmatched. CDR3 sequence: CASSLGRRGTGVSGNTIYF. DNA for the CDR3: TGCGCCAGCAGTTTAGGCCGACGCGGGACAGGAGTCTCTGGAAACACCATATATTTT.

This clone was observed a handful of times. This chain joins TRBV30 and TRBJ1-1; D perhaps matches TRBD1 (6 bases). Germline assignment: CDR1 GTSNPN and CDR2 SVGIG (reference sequence). The CDR3 spans 11 residues. V shed 5 bases and J shed 7 bases, with 11 bases lying between them. The CDR3 spells CAWGGWNEAFF. The CDR3 coding sequence is TGTGCCTGGGGGGGCTGGAATGAAGCTTTCTTT.

V and J are TRBV5-1 and TRBJ2-5, with D possibly TRBD1 on 6 matching bases. The CDR3 has 12 residues. The germline CDR1 and CDR2 sequences are SGHRS and YFSETQ. V was clipped by 4 bases and J by 5 bases, with 9 bases between them. CDR3: CASSPGAETQYF. DNA of the CDR3: TGCGCCAGCAGCCCAGGGGCCGAGACCCAGTACTTC. The full variable domain, its missing parts supplied by reference TRBV5-1 and TRBJ2-5, is KAGVTQTPRYLIKTRGQQVTLSCSPISGHRSVSWYQQTPGQGLQFLFEYFSETQRNKGNFPGRFSGRQFSNSRSEMNVSTLELGDSALYLCASSPGAETQYFGPGTRLLVL.

V usage is TRBV30 and J usage is TRBJ2-3; D not resolved. This CDR3 has 11 amino acids. CDR1 is GTSNPN and CDR2 is SVGIG in the germline V gene (reference sequence). The V end lost 2 bases, the J end lost 5 bases, and 5 bases lay between the germline ends. The CDR3 DNA is TGTGCCTGGAGTACCCAAGATACGCAGTATTTT. It codes for CAWSTQDTQYF.

The V gene is TRBV11-2, the J gene TRBJ1-3, with no clear D. V was shortened by 5 bases and J by 0 bases, with 17 bases between the two germline ends. This CDR3 has 17 residues. Germline CDR1 and CDR2: SGHAT and FQNNGV. The CDR3 protein is CASSPKAPSISGNTIYF. The CDR3 bases are TGTGCCAGCAGCCCTAAGGCGCCCTCCATCTCTGGAAACACCATATATTTT.

The V call is TRBV6-5, the J call TRBJ1-6, with D unclear. Between the trimmed V and J ends, which lost 6 bases and 10 bases, there was a span of 19 bases. The CDR3 has 15 amino acids. Germline V CDR1 and CDR2: MNHEY, SVGAGI. This CDR3 is CASSPEARGSSPLHF. The DNA for the CDR3 is TGTGCCAGCAGCCCGGAGGCCCGAGGGAGCTCACCCCTCCACTTT.

This chain joins TRBV30 and TRBJ2-1; 9 bases fit TRBD2. The junction had 15 bases not matched to a gene; V was cut back by 0 bases and J by 9 bases. Germline CDR1 GTSNPN, CDR2 SVGIG (reference sequence). The CDR3 sequence is 17 residues long. In nucleotides, the CDR3 is TGTGCCTGGAGTGTTCCGATAGTAGGTAGCGGGAGACGTGAGCAGTTCTTC. Residues: CAWSVPIVGSGRREQFF.

The chain combines TRBV7-8 with TRBJ2-1; 8 positions match TRBD2. The V gene end was trimmed by 2 bases and the J gene end by 6 bases; junction bases not matched to a gene: 18. Germline V CDR1 and CDR2: SGHVS, FQNEAQ. The CDR3 is 19 amino acids. CDR3 loop: CASSLKSVTSAWLSNEQFF. The CDR3 DNA reads as TGTGCCAGCAGCTTAAAGTCTGTGACTAGCGCATGGTTGTCCAATGAGCAGTTCTTC.

The chain carries TRBV5-5 and TRBJ1-2, with a tentative D call TRBD1 (5 bases). The CDR3 runs to 15 residues. Germline V CDR1 and CDR2: SGHKS, YYEKEE (reference sequence). The V end lost 0 bases, the J end lost 3 bases, and 12 bases lay between the germline ends. The DNA of the CDR3 is TGTGCCAGCAGCTTGGATATAGGGGCGGACTATGGCTACACCTTC. Translation gives CASSLDIGADYGYTF.

The chain couples TRBV5-1 to TRBJ1-5; D gene ambiguous. Trimming removed 0 bases at V and 1 base at J, with 8 bases between. This CDR3 contains 15 residues. CDR1 and CDR2 (germline): SGHRS, YFSETQ. CDR3: CASSLAGSSNQPQHF. The CDR3 DNA reads as TGCGCCAGCAGCTTGGCGGGATCGAGCAATCAGCCCCAGCATTTT.

This clone appeared a single time. The V and J genes are TRBV4-2 and TRBJ1-2; TRBD1 matches 8 bases. The trim removed 4 bases at V and 8 bases at J, leaving 12 bases unmatched. CDR3 length: 15 amino acids. Germline V gives CDR1 LGHNA, CDR2 YNFKEQ. The CDR3 spells CASSPGGQGKGGYTF. The DNA of the CDR3 is TGTGCCAGCAGCCCAGGAGGACAGGGAAAAGGAGGCTACACCTTC.

The chain joins TRBV11-2 to TRBJ2-2; possible D gene TRBD1, 5 bases. The CDR3 has 14 amino acids. V was shortened by 5 bases and J by 3 bases, with 10 bases between the two germline ends. CDR1 is SGHAT and CDR2 is FQNNGV in the germline V gene. CDR3 bases: TGTGCCAGCAGCCTTGACAGCTACACCGGGGAGCTGTTTTTT. Protein: CASSLDSYTGELFF.

The J gene is TRBJ1-1, the V gene TRBV3-1 (or the pseudogene TRBV3-2), with TRBD1 as a possible D gene (6 bases). The CDR3 length is 12 residues. The V gene's germline CDR1 is LGHDT and CDR2 YNNKEL (reference sequence). V lost 5 bases, J lost 5 bases, and 9 bases lay in between. CDR3 sequence: CASSERGTEAFF. In DNA, the CDR3 is TGTGCCAGCAGCGAAAGGGGGACTGAAGCTTTCTTT.

The chain uses TRBV4-3 and TRBJ1-4; 10 positions match TRBD1. CDR3 length: 14 amino acids. The germline V gene encodes CDR1 LGHNA and CDR2 YSLEER. V trimming: 8 bases; J trimming: 6 bases; junction bases outside the gene matches: 6. The CDR3 nucleotides are TGCGCCAGCGCGGTAGGGACAGGGGATGAAAAACTGTTTTTT. Protein: CASAVGTGDEKLFF.